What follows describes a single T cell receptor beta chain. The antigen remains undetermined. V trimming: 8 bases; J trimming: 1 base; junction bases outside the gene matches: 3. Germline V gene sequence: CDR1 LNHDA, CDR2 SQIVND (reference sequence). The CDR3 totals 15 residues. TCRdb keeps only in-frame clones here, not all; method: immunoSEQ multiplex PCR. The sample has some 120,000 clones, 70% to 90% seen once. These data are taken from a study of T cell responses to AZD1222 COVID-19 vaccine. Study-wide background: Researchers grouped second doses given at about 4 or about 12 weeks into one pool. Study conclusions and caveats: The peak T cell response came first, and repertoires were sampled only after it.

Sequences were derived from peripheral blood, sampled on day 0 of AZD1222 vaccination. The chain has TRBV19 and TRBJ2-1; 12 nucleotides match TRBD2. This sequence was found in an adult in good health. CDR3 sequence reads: CASLAGGKSYNEQFF. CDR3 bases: TGTGCCAGTCTAGCGGGAGGGAAGTCCTACAATGAGCAGTTCTTC.